This is a list of T cell receptor beta chains from one sample in a study of cytomegalovirus exposure and HLA in healthy donors. Measured with immunoSEQ multiplex PCR; TCRdb has only the in-frame clones, and not every one. The sample contains some 250,000 clones, 82% of which appear only once. The sample comprised PBMCs. Receptors originate from a woman in her 40s in good health and CMV-seropositive. Each CDR3 is given with its conserved first and last residue. Each record gives: J gene, clone size, V gene, D gene, CDR3 DNA, CDR3 protein. A D gene is named only where the DNA matches it firmly. Size is omitted from some rows. Given values are once, few, many or a class for expanded clones.

>TRBJ1-1|NA|TRBV9|TRBD1
TGTGCCAGCAGCGGCCTTGGACAGGGTAAAGGTGAAGCTTTCTTT
CASSGLGQGKGEAFF
>TRBJ2-2|NA|TRBV4-3|TRBD1
TGCGCCAGCAGCCACCGGGACAGAAACACCGGGGAGCTGTTTTTT
CASSHRDRNTGELFF
>TRBJ1-1|few|TRBV5-6|NA
TGTGCCAGCAGCTTGGGGGGAGGTGGCACTGAAGCTTTCTTT
CASSLGGGGTEAFF
>TRBJ1-1|NA|TRBV10-1|TRBD1
TGCGCCAGCAGTGAGTCGTCAGGGGGTAGCACTGAAGCTTTCTTT
CASSESSGGSTEAFF
>TRBJ1-1|NA|TRBV30|TRBD1
TGTGCTATCTACACCATGGACAGGTCGAACACTGAAGCTTTCTTT
CAIYTMDRSNTEAFF
>TRBJ2-7|NA|TRBV6-5|TRBD2
TGTGCCAGCAGCTCTGGACTAGCGGTAAACTACGAGCAGTACTTC
CASSSGLAVNYEQYF
>TRBJ2-2|NA|TRBV6-5|TRBD2
TGTGCCAGCCAGGGGTATAGCGGGAGCCACGGGGAGCTGTTTTTT
CASQGYSGSHGELFF
>TRBJ1-4|NA|TRBV7-8|NA
TGTGCCAGCAGCTTAGATCTCCACAGTAATGAAAAACTGTTTTTT
CASSLDLHSNEKLFF
>TRBJ2-3|NA|TRBV5-4|TRBD2
TGTGCCAGCAGCTTGTTCGGCGGGGGGAGCACAGATACGCAGTATTTT
CASSLFGGGSTDTQYF
>TRBJ2-5|NA|TRBV7-2|TRBD2
TGTGCCAGCGGCTTCTCGGGACTAGCGGGGGGATATAAAGAGACCCAGTACTTC
CASGFSGLAGGYKETQYF
>TRBJ2-2|NA|TRBV7-9|TRBD1
TGTGCCAGCAGCTCGACAGGGGTGGTGGCCGGGGAGCTGTTTTTT
CASSSTGVVAGELFF
>TRBJ2-3|NA|TRBV9|NA
TGTGCCAGCAGCGTAGGAGAGGGGGGGAGGCAGTATTTT
CASSVGEGGRQYF
>TRBJ2-1|NA|TRBV5-1|TRBD2
TGCGCCAGCAGCCAGGGACTAGCTGGGAATGAGCAGTTCTTC
CASSQGLAGNEQFF
>TRBJ2-3|NA|TRBV11-3|TRBD2
TGTGCCAGCAGCTCCCTCGCGGGAGTGGGCACAGATACGCAGTATTTT
CASSSLAGVGTDTQYF
>TRBJ2-1|NA|TRBV9|TRBD2
TGTGCCAGCAGCGCCAGCCGGATAGCGGGAGGATTATACAATGAGCAGTTCTTC
CASSASRIAGGLYNEQFF
>TRBJ2-7|once|TRBV7-2|TRBD2
TGTGCCAGCAGCCCACGACTAGCGGGAGGCTACGAGCAGTACTTC
CASSPRLAGGYEQYF
>TRBJ2-7|NA|TRBV7-2|TRBD1
TGTGCCAGCAGCCGGGACAGGGGCCTCTACGAGCAGTACTTC
CASSRDRGLYEQYF
>TRBJ1-6|NA|TRBV27|NA
TGTGCCAGCAGTCCCAGACACAATAATTCACCCCTCCACTTT
CASSPRHNNSPLHF
>TRBJ1-6|NA|TRBV6-1|NA
TGTGCCAGCACAGAACAGGGTGGGTGGAATTCACCCCTCCACTTT
CASTEQGGWNSPLHF
>TRBJ2-7|NA|TRBV2|NA
TGTGCCAGCAGTGAATTGGGACTTACATCCTACGAGCAGTACTTC
CASSELGLTSYEQYF
>TRBJ2-3|NA|TRBV9|NA
TGTGCCAGCAGCGTAGGTGGGAGGACAGATACGCAGTATTTT
CASSVGGRTDTQYF
>TRBJ2-1|NA|TRBV11-3|TRBD2
TGTGCCAGCAGCTCTTCCACCGGGGCAGCGGGAGGCTACAATGAGCAGTTCTTC
CASSSSTGAAGGYNEQFF
>TRBJ1-2|NA|TRBV30|NA
TGTGCCTGGACCACAGGGCTTTACGGCTACACCTTC
CAWTTGLYGYTF
>TRBJ2-2|NA|TRBV19|TRBD2
TGTGCCAGTAGTGCCGGGGGGGGGACCGGGGAGCTGTTTTTT
CASSAGGGTGELFF
>TRBJ2-7|NA|TRBV5-1|NA
TGCGCCAGCAGCCTACAGGTTAGCTCCTACGAGCAGTACTTC
CASSLQVSSYEQYF
>TRBJ2-3|NA|TRBV7-2|TRBD2
TGTGCCAGCAGCTCCCCCAGTTCCGGCGGGAGGGCGGGGGATACGCAGTATTTT
CASSSPSSGGRAGDTQYF
>TRBJ2-1|NA|TRBV9|TRBD2
TGTGCCAGCAGCCCCCCTAGCGGGAGCTCCTACAATGAGCAGTTCTTC
CASSPPSGSSYNEQFF
>TRBJ2-7|NA|TRBV5-1|NA
TGCGCCAGTACCCCCGAGGGGGGGTTTTACGAGCAGTACTTC
CASTPEGGFYEQYF
>TRBJ1-5|NA|TRBV11-2|NA
TGTGCCAGCAGCTTAGGGCCGAGAGGAGGGGGCAATCAGCCCCAGCATTTT
CASSLGPRGGGNQPQHF
>TRBJ2-5|NA|TRBV9|NA
TGTGCCAGCAGCGTATCCCCGGGACTGAGCCTAGAGACCCAGTACTTC
CASSVSPGLSLETQYF
>TRBJ2-1|NA|TRBV7-2|TRBD2
TGTGCCAGCAGCTCGTTAGCGGGGGGCTACAATGAGCAGTTCTTC
CASSSLAGGYNEQFF
>TRBJ1-6|NA|TRBV7-2|NA
TGTGCCAGCAGCTTAAGGAGCGGGATCAGGGATTCACCCCTCCACTTT
CASSLRSGIRDSPLHF
>TRBJ2-3|NA|TRBV9|NA
TGTGCCAGCAGCGTTGACCACAGGGCCAGCACAGATACGCAGTATTTT
CASSVDHRASTDTQYF
>TRBJ2-7|NA|TRBV4-2|TRBD1
TGTGCCAGCAGCCCAATCATTCGGGACAGGGAAACCTACGAGCAGTACTTC
CASSPIIRDRETYEQYF
>TRBJ2-1|NA|TRBV4-3|TRBD2
TGCGCCAGCAGCCGGTTGCGGGGGGACCCCTACAATGAGCAGTTCTTC
CASSRLRGDPYNEQFF
>TRBJ1-1|NA|TRBV28|NA
TGTGCCAGCAGTAGCTACCGAATGTCGCCAGGCGCCTTCACTGAAGCTTTCTTT
CASSSYRMSPGAFTEAFF
>TRBJ1-2|NA|TRBV27|TRBD1
TGTGCCAGCAGTTCCGCACAGGGGTATGGCTACACCTTC
CASSSAQGYGYTF
>TRBJ2-1|NA|TRBV10-1|TRBD2
TGCGCCAGCAGTGCCGGGAGGGCCGGATACGATGAGCAGTTCTTC
CASSAGRAGYDEQFF
>TRBJ2-7|NA|TRBV12-5|TRBD2
TGTGCTAGTGGCACTTTTGGAGCGGGAGTACTCCACGAGCAGTACTTC
CASGTFGAGVLHEQYF